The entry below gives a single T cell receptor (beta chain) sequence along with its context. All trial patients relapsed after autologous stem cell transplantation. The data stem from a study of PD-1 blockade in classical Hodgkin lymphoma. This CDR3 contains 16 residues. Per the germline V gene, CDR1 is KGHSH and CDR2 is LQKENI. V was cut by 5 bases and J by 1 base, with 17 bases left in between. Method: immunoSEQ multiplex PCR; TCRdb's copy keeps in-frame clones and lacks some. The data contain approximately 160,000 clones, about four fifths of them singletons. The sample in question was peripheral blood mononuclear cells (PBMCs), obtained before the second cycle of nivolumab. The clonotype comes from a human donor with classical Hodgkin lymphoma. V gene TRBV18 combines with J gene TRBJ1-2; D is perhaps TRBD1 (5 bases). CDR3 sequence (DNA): TGTGCCAGCTCATCGCGGGTCCAGGGTCATAACTATGGCTACACCTTC. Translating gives CASSSRVQGHNYGYTF.